The rows below give T cell receptor beta chains drawn from one sample of a study of tumor-infiltrating lymphocytes in primary liver carcinoma. Using its own MiXCR run on the multiplex PCR reads, TCRdb lists one record per CDR3 protein. Here the sample spans 150,000 to 200,000 distinct CDR3 sequences, almost 65% being singletons. The sample consisted of peripheral blood. The source is a woman in her sixties or seventies with primary liver carcinoma and hepatitis B virus infection. The CDR3 runs from the conserved cysteine through the conserved F or W. The D gene is left open where the match is weak. Size is omitted from some rows. Given values are once, few, many or a class for expanded clones.

j_call: TRBJ2-7
d_call: -
v_call: TRBV11-2
clone_size: -
cdr3_nt: TGTACTAGCAGCTCGGAAACCTACGAGCAGTACTTC
cdr3_aa: CTSSSETYEQYF

j_call: TRBJ2-1
d_call: TRBD2
v_call: TRBV11-2
clone_size: many
cdr3_nt: TGTGCCAGCAGCTTACCGGGACTAGCGGGAGACCCCAATGAGCAGTTCTTC
cdr3_aa: CASSLPGLAGDPNEQFF

j_call: TRBJ1-2
d_call: -
v_call: TRBV11-2
clone_size: -
cdr3_nt: TGTGCGAGCAGCGGGACCCTAGGGTCTTGCTACACCTTC
cdr3_aa: CASSGTLGSCYTF

j_call: TRBJ1-2
d_call: -
v_call: TRBV6-5
clone_size: -
cdr3_nt: TGTACCAGCAGTTACGGGGGGGGCGACGGCTACCCCTTC
cdr3_aa: CTSSYGGGDGYPF

j_call: TRBJ1-1
d_call: -
v_call: TRBV6-1
clone_size: -
cdr3_nt: TGTGCCAGTAATACCGGAGTTATGAACACTGAAGCTTTCTTT
cdr3_aa: CASNTGVMNTEAFF

j_call: TRBJ1-1
d_call: TRBD1
v_call: TRBV7-8
clone_size: many
cdr3_nt: TGTGCCAGCAGCCTGCGGGGGGGACCAGGGGGCACTGAAGCTTTCTTT
cdr3_aa: CASSLRGGPGGTEAFF

j_call: TRBJ1-2
d_call: TRBD1
v_call: TRBV7-9
clone_size: many
cdr3_nt: TGTGCCAGCAGCTCCCGAGGGACAGATAACTATGGCTACACCTTC
cdr3_aa: CASSSRGTDNYGYTF

j_call: TRBJ2-4
d_call: -
v_call: TRBV10-3
clone_size: many
cdr3_nt: TGTGCCTCTCAAGGCGAGGGGGAAGCCAAAAACATTCAGTACTTC
cdr3_aa: CASQGEGEAKNIQYF

j_call: TRBJ2-1
d_call: -
v_call: TRBV28
clone_size: -
cdr3_nt: TGTGCCAGCAGTTCCACCAGGACGGGAAGTGAGCAGTTCTTC
cdr3_aa: CASSSTRTGSEQFF

j_call: TRBJ2-5
d_call: -
v_call: TRBV6-2/TRBV6-3
clone_size: -
cdr3_nt: TGCGCCAGCAACTACCCTCAAGATACCCAGTACTTC
cdr3_aa: CASNYPQDTQYF

j_call: TRBJ2-7
d_call: TRBD1
v_call: TRBV4-1
clone_size: -
cdr3_nt: TGCGCCAGCAGCCAAGTAACAGGGGTTCCATACGAGCAGCACTTC
cdr3_aa: CASSQVTGVPYEQHF

j_call: TRBJ1-2
d_call: TRBD1
v_call: TRBV30
clone_size: -
cdr3_nt: TGTGCCTGGAGTGTACAGGGGGCAAGTGGCTACACCTTC
cdr3_aa: CAWSVQGASGYTF

j_call: TRBJ2-1
d_call: -
v_call: TRBV11-2
clone_size: -
cdr3_nt: TGTGCCAGCAGCGGTATGGGACATGTGGGGAATGAGCAGTTCTTC
cdr3_aa: CASSGMGHVGNEQFF

j_call: TRBJ2-1
d_call: -
v_call: TRBV11-2
clone_size: -
cdr3_nt: TGTGCCAGCAGCACCCCCGGGGGTGGTGAGCAGTTCTTC
cdr3_aa: CASSTPGGGEQFF

j_call: TRBJ2-5
d_call: -
v_call: TRBV5-1
clone_size: -
cdr3_nt: TGCGCCAGCAGCCCCGGGACTCCTCTTTTGACCCAGTACTTC
cdr3_aa: CASSPGTPLLTQYF

j_call: TRBJ2-3
d_call: TRBD2
v_call: TRBV10-1
clone_size: many
cdr3_nt: TGCGCCAGCAGTGAGGAGACTAGCGGGAACACAGATACGCAGTATTTT
cdr3_aa: CASSEETSGNTDTQYF

j_call: TRBJ1-1
d_call: -
v_call: TRBV11-1
clone_size: -
cdr3_nt: TGTGCCAGCAACTTAGGGGTGTCGAACACTGAAGCTTTCTTT
cdr3_aa: CASNLGVSNTEAFF

j_call: TRBJ2-3
d_call: -
v_call: TRBV5-1
clone_size: -
cdr3_nt: TGCGCCAGCAGCTCCCTCCGGGGCGGAACAGATACGCAGTATTTT
cdr3_aa: CASSSLRGGTDTQYF

j_call: TRBJ2-7
d_call: TRBD1
v_call: TRBV7-9
clone_size: few
cdr3_nt: TGTGCCAGCAGCTTACGACAGGGGAACTACGAGCAGTACTTC
cdr3_aa: CASSLRQGNYEQYF

j_call: TRBJ2-1
d_call: -
v_call: TRBV5-1
clone_size: -
cdr3_nt: TGCGCCAGCAGACCCTGGGGTAATCTTTACAATGAGCAGTTCTTC
cdr3_aa: CASRPWGNLYNEQFF

j_call: TRBJ2-1
d_call: -
v_call: TRBV11-2
clone_size: -
cdr3_nt: TGTGCCAGCAGCCAGAGACTAGGGGATGGTGTGCAGTTCTTC
cdr3_aa: CASSQRLGDGVQFF

j_call: TRBJ2-1
d_call: TRBD1
v_call: TRBV5-6
clone_size: -
cdr3_nt: TGTGCCTACAGCTTCGGGGACAGGGCCTACAATGAGCAGTTCTTC
cdr3_aa: CAYSFGDRAYNEQFF

j_call: TRBJ2-3
d_call: -
v_call: TRBV5-4
clone_size: -
cdr3_nt: TGTGCCAGCAGCCTAGACGGCCCTACAGATACGCAGTATTTT
cdr3_aa: CASSLDGPTDTQYF

j_call: TRBJ2-7
d_call: -
v_call: TRBV11-1
clone_size: -
cdr3_nt: TGTGCCAGCAGCGGACTCCCGTCGGAGCAGTTCTTT
cdr3_aa: CASSGLPSEQFF

j_call: TRBJ2-6
d_call: TRBD2
v_call: TRBV10-2
clone_size: -
cdr3_nt: TGCGCCAGCAGTGAGGCTAGCGGGAGGGCTGGGGCCAACGTCCTGACTTTC
cdr3_aa: CASSEASGRAGANVLTF

j_call: TRBJ2-1
d_call: -
v_call: TRBV5-5
clone_size: many
cdr3_nt: TGTGCCAGCAGCTTGGAACTAGTCGACCGGAATGAGCAGTTCTTC
cdr3_aa: CASSLELVDRNEQFF

j_call: TRBJ2-7
d_call: -
v_call: TRBV11-3
clone_size: -
cdr3_nt: TGTGCCAGCAGCCCCATGGCCGCGAGGGTCGACGAGCAGTACTTC
cdr3_aa: CASSPMAARVDEQYF

j_call: TRBJ1-2
d_call: -
v_call: TRBV6-2/TRBV6-3
clone_size: once
cdr3_nt: TGTGCCAGCAGTTCCGCCTGGGGGGGAAAGAACTATGGCTACGCCTTC
cdr3_aa: CASSSAWGGKNYGYAF

j_call: TRBJ1-2
d_call: -
v_call: TRBV11-2
clone_size: once
cdr3_nt: TGTGTCAGCAGCTTATATCGTGGGGCTGAGGGCTACACCTTC
cdr3_aa: CVSSLYRGAEGYTF

j_call: TRBJ2-5
d_call: TRBD2
v_call: TRBV5-4
clone_size: -
cdr3_nt: TGTGCCAGCAGCCCCGGACTAGCGGGAGGGGAAGAGACCCAGTACTTC
cdr3_aa: CASSPGLAGGEETQYF

j_call: TRBJ1-5
d_call: TRBD1
v_call: TRBV6-1
clone_size: -
cdr3_nt: TGTGCCAGCAGCGGGACAGGGGGCTCCTTAGGCTTTAGCAATCAGCCCCGGCATTTT
cdr3_aa: CASSGTGGSLGFSNQPRHF

j_call: TRBJ1-1
d_call: TRBD1
v_call: TRBV29-1
clone_size: many
cdr3_nt: TGCAGCGTAAGATCAGACGGGACAGCGAACACTGAAGCTTTCTTT
cdr3_aa: CSVRSDGTANTEAFF

j_call: TRBJ2-1
d_call: TRBD2
v_call: TRBV4-1
clone_size: -
cdr3_nt: TGCGCCACCAGCCAAACTGGCGGGGGGCAGTTCTTC
cdr3_aa: CATSQTGGGQFF

j_call: TRBJ2-3
d_call: TRBD1
v_call: TRBV11-1
clone_size: -
cdr3_nt: TGTGCCAGCAGCCTAGACAGGGGCGCAGATAGCCAGTATTTT
cdr3_aa: CASSLDRGADSQYF

j_call: TRBJ1-5
d_call: -
v_call: TRBV28
clone_size: -
cdr3_nt: TGTGTCAGCAGTCCCTACTGGGCAGGGAAAGAAGATCAGCCCCAGCATTTT
cdr3_aa: CVSSPYWAGKEDQPQHF

j_call: TRBJ2-3
d_call: -
v_call: TRBV11-2
clone_size: -
cdr3_nt: TGTGACAGCAGCTTAGAAGGTAGCAGGGCAGAAACGCAGTATTTT
cdr3_aa: CDSSLEGSRAETQYF

j_call: TRBJ1-1
d_call: -
v_call: TRBV12-3/TRBV12-4
clone_size: -
cdr3_nt: TGTGCCAGCAGTTTAGCGGGTGCGAACACTGAAGCTTCCTTT
cdr3_aa: CASSLAGANTEASF

j_call: TRBJ2-1
d_call: TRBD2
v_call: TRBV11-2
clone_size: -
cdr3_nt: TGTGCCAACAGCTCCTGGACTAGCAGGGATTTTGAGCAGTTCTTC
cdr3_aa: CANSSWTSRDFEQFF

j_call: TRBJ2-7
d_call: -
v_call: TRBV5-1
clone_size: once
cdr3_nt: TGCGCCAGCATCACCACACAGTCTGGCTCCTACGAGCAGTACTTC
cdr3_aa: CASITTQSGSYEQYF

j_call: TRBJ1-2
d_call: -
v_call: TRBV6-5
clone_size: few
cdr3_nt: TGTGCCAGCAGTTACTCTCTTGGACAGTCAAACTATGGCTACACCTTC
cdr3_aa: CASSYSLGQSNYGYTF

j_call: TRBJ2-7
d_call: -
v_call: TRBV6-2/TRBV6-3
clone_size: once
cdr3_nt: TGTACCAGCAGTTACCCGGGGCAGGGGGGCCCAAGCTCCTACGAGCAGTACTTC
cdr3_aa: CTSSYPGQGGPSSYEQYF

j_call: TRBJ2-5
d_call: -
v_call: TRBV11-2
clone_size: -
cdr3_nt: TGTGCCAGCAGTTTAGATATGGAGACCCAGTACTTC
cdr3_aa: CASSLDMETQYF

j_call: TRBJ2-3
d_call: -
v_call: TRBV4-1
clone_size: many
cdr3_nt: TGCGCCACCAGCTACTACGGGAGGGACAGAGATACGCAGTATTTT
cdr3_aa: CATSYYGRDRDTQYF

j_call: TRBJ2-1
d_call: -
v_call: TRBV1
clone_size: -
cdr3_nt: TGCACCAGCAGCATTCCATCCCTCCGACCAGGCGGGAGCGTCGACGATGAGCAGTTCTTC
cdr3_aa: CTSSIPSLRPGGSVDDEQFF

j_call: TRBJ1-1
d_call: TRBD1
v_call: TRBV11-3
clone_size: -
cdr3_nt: TGTGCCAGCAGCTCAGGGACAGGGTTGAGCACTGAAGCTCTCTTT
cdr3_aa: CASSSGTGLSTEALF

j_call: TRBJ1-3
d_call: -
v_call: TRBV5-1
clone_size: few
cdr3_nt: TGCGCCAGCAGCTCCCAAGGAGGTGTGTTTAGGGACACCATATATTTT
cdr3_aa: CASSSQGGVFRDTIYF